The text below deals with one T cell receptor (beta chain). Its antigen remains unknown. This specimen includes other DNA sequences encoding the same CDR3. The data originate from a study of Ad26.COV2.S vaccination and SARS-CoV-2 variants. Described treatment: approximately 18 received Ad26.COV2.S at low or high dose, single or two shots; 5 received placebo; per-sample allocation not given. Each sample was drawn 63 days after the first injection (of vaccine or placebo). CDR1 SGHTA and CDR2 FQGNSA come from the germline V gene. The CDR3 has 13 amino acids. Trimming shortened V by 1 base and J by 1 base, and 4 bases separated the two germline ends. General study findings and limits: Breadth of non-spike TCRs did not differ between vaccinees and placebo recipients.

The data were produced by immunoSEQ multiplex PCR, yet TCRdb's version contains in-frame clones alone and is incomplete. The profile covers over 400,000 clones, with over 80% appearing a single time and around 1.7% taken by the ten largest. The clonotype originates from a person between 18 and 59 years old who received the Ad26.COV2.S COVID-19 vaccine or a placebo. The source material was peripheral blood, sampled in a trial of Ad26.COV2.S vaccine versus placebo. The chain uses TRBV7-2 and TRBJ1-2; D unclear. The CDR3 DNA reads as TGTGCCAGCAGCTTAGAGGGTAACTATGGCTACACCTTC. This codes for CASSLEGNYGYTF.